This entry lists 17 T cell receptor beta chains sequenced from one sample in a study of T cells in Graves' hyperthyroidism and ophthalmopathy. RNA transcripts provided the source from which TCR beta CDR3 regions were amplified. Using the HTBI primer set, a first-round RT-PCR was run on the TCR CDR3. TCRdb re-called the multiplex PCR reads through MiXCR, storing one row per CDR3 protein. The table records some 700,000 distinct CDR3 sequences, around 16% of them present only once. The sequencing sample was made of blood. These receptors were taken from a man aged 50-59 years with Graves' hyperthyroidism.

This clonotype has a count of ten or more. The gene calls are TRBV28 and TRBJ2-2; D ambiguous. V gave up 4 bases and J gave up 0 bases, with 9 bases separating them. CDR3 length: 15 residues. Germline CDR1 reads MDHEN; CDR2 reads SYDVKM. CDR3 amino acids: CASSSDTSNTGELFF. CDR3 nucleotides: TGTGCCAGCAGTTCCGACACCTCGAACACCGGGGAGCTGTTTTTT.

In this sample, this clonotype turned up many times. The rearrangement uses TRBV11-2 and TRBJ1-1; tentatively, D is TRBD1 (5 bases). Looked up from germline, CDR1 is SGHAT and CDR2 is FQNNGV. V was shortened by 4 bases and J by 4 bases, with 16 bases between the two germline ends. This CDR3 is built from 15 residues. Here the CDR3 reads CASSSGHLGATEAFF. As DNA, the CDR3 is TGTGCCAGCAGCTCCGGACACCTCGGGGCCACTGAAGCTTTCTTT.

This clonotype has at least ten counts. The chain links TRBV2 to TRBJ2-7, with D possibly TRBD1 on 6 matching bases. In germline, CDR1 is SNHLY, CDR2 FYNNEI. The V end lost 7 bases, the J end lost 0 bases, and 16 bases lay between the germline ends. The CDR3 spans 15 residues. This CDR3 reads CASTTGQTISYEQYF. The CDR3 DNA reads TGTGCCAGCACCACCGGACAGACAATCTCCTACGAGCAGTACTTC.

The chain recombines TRBV7-9 with TRBJ2-2; D is possibly TRBD2 (6 bases). Germline V gene sequence: CDR1 SEHNR, CDR2 FQNEAQ (reference sequence). Trimming removed 2 bases from V and 2 bases from J, with 12 bases in between. This CDR3 comprises 16 residues. In DNA, the CDR3 is TGTGCCAGCAGCTTATATCCGGGACTCAACACCGGGGAGCTGTTTTTT. It yields the protein CASSLYPGLNTGELFF.

There are many counts of this clonotype. The chain links TRBV7-9 to TRBJ1-2, with D tentatively TRBD1 (5 bases). CDR1 and CDR2 (germline): SEHNR, FQNEAQ (reference sequence). V dropped 5 bases and J dropped 2 bases, with 12 bases sitting between them. The CDR3 contains 14 residues. CDR3 region: CASSPGRRNYGYTF. CDR3 in DNA: TGTGCCAGCAGCCCGGGACGGCGGAACTATGGCTACACCTTC.

This clonotype was picked up many times. The rearrangement joins TRBV7-2 to TRBJ2-3; a possible D gene is TRBD1 (6 bases). The V and J ends lost 7 bases and 2 bases respectively, with 16 bases between them. Per germline, CDR1 SGHTA and CDR2 FQGNSA. The CDR3 sequence is 15 residues long. The CDR3 loop reads CASTESGQITDTQYF. The DNA of the CDR3 is TGTGCCAGCACCGAGAGCGGACAGATCACAGATACGCAGTATTTT.

This clonotype was detected only a few times. This sequence joins TRBV5-5 and TRBJ1-2; 8 nucleotides agree with TRBD1. The ends lost 4 bases at V and 8 bases at J; junction bases unmatched: 7. This CDR3 has 13 amino acids. CDR1 is SGHKS, CDR2 YYEKEE, per germline (reference sequence). CDR3 in DNA: TGTGCCAGCAGCGTGACAGGGGTGGGGGGCTACACCTTC. This gives the protein CASSVTGVGGYTF.

The table lists this clonotype with many counts. V gene TRBV28 combines with J gene TRBJ2-7; the D gene could be TRBD1 or TRBD2 (6 bases each). CDR1 MDHEN and CDR2 SYDVKM come from the germline V gene. The V gene lost 5 bases and the J gene lost 4 bases, with 12 bases spanning the gap. CDR3 length equals 13 residues. The CDR3 DNA is TGTGCCAGCAGTCGACCGGGGGCTTACGAGCAGTACTTC. Protein sequence: CASSRPGAYEQYF.

V gene TRBV20-1 combines with J gene TRBJ2-1, with 12 bases lining up with TRBD2. This CDR3 has 16 amino acids. The V segment lost 0 bases and the J segment 8 bases; nucleotides outside the gene matches: 8. Germline V CDR1 and CDR2: DFQATT, SNEGSKA (reference sequence). CDR3 bases: TGCAGTGCTAGAGATCAGGCTAGCGGGAGGGACCATGAGCAGTTCTTC. Translation: CSARDQASGRDHEQFF.

This clonotype came up a few times. The chain has TRBV20-1 and TRBJ2-7, with D perhaps matching TRBD2 (5 bases). This CDR3 contains 15 residues. Trimming shortened V by 0 bases and J by 5 bases, and 17 bases separated the two germline ends. CDR1 and CDR2 (germline): DFQATT, SNEGSKA (reference sequence). CDR3: CSARDQMASLDEQYF. The CDR3 DNA sequence: TGCAGTGCTAGAGATCAAATGGCTAGCCTTGACGAGCAGTACTTC.

This clonotype was observed once. This sequence joins TRBV10-3 and TRBJ1-5; possibly TRBD1 for D (5 bases). The V end was cut by 3 bases, the J end by 8 bases, with 11 bases between. The CDR3 has 13 residues. Germline V CDR1 and CDR2: ENHRY, SYGVKD. DNA of the CDR3: TGTGCCATCAGTGACATGGGGCTGAAGCCCCAGCATTTT. This gives the protein CAISDMGLKPQHF.

This clonotype was seen a few times. The chain employs TRBV6-2 or TRBV6-3 and TRBJ1-2, with TRBD1 as a possible D gene (6 bases). V lost 0 bases and J 6 bases, leaving 14 bases between the germline ends. CDR3 length equals 15 residues. Germline V gene sequence: CDR1 MNHEY, CDR2 SVGEGT. The CDR3 coding sequence is TGTGCCAGCAGTTACTCGAACAGGGTTGAAAATGGCTACACCTTC. Translation: CASSYSNRVENGYTF.

The CDR3 DNA reads TGTGCCAGTAGTACGTGGACTAGCGGGCTAACCTACGAGCAGTACTTC. It specifies CASSTWTSGLTYEQYF. The rearrangement links TRBV19 to TRBJ2-7; TRBD2 matches at 11 bases. Germline loops: CDR1 LNHDA, CDR2 SQIVND (reference sequence). The length of the CDR3 is 16 residues. V lost 4 bases and J lost 2; bases outside the gene matches: 7.

The sample holds a few counts of this clonotype. The CDR3 here is CASSPRTYSGSSSYNEQFF. The CDR3 DNA is TGTGCCAGCTCACCACGAACCTATAGCGGGAGTAGCTCCTACAATGAGCAGTTCTTC. V usage is TRBV18 and J usage is TRBJ2-1; TRBD2 matches 9 bases. The CDR3 is made up of 19 amino acids. Germline trimming cut 1 base from V and 0 bases from J; bases unmatched to any gene: 10. In germline, CDR1 is KGHSH, CDR2 LQKENI.

The chain links TRBV12-3 or TRBV12-4 to TRBJ2-1; TRBD2 aligns across 10 bases. The V gene end was trimmed by 7 bases and the J gene end by 7 bases; junction bases not matched to a gene: 10. The CDR3 runs 15 residues. CDR3 residues: CASTSISGRLNEQFF. The DNA of the CDR3 is TGTGCCAGCACCTCTATTAGCGGGAGGTTGAATGAGCAGTTCTTC.

This clonotype was detected many times. The chain employs TRBV9 and TRBJ2-5, with D unclear. Looked up from germline, CDR1 is SGDLS and CDR2 is YYNGEE. The CDR3 totals 14 residues. Trimming took off 3 bases at V and 3 bases at J, with 12 bases between the two ends. CDR3 sequence (DNA): TGTGCCAGCAGCGGAATCCCCTTAGAAGAGACCCAGTACTTC. The encoded protein is CASSGIPLEETQYF.

This clonotype has at least ten counts. The chain links TRBV12-3 or TRBV12-4 to TRBJ2-3; 7 bases are a match to TRBD1. The CDR3 is made up of 15 amino acids. The V gene end was trimmed by 0 bases and the J gene end by 1 base; junction bases not matched to a gene: 1. For the CDR3, the DNA is TGTGCCAGCAGTTTAGCCGACAGGGGCACAGATACGCAGTATTTT. Encoded protein: CASSLADRGTDTQYF.